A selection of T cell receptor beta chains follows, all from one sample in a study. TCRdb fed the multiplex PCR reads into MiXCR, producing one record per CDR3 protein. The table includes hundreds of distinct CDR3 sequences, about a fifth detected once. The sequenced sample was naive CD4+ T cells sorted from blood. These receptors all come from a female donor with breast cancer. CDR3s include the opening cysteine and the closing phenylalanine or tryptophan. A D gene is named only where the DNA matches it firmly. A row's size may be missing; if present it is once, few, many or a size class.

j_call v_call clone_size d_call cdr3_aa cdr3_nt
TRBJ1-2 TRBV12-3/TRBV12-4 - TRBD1 CASSDRAYYGYTF TGTGCCAGCAGTGACAGGGCTTACTATGGCTACACCTTC
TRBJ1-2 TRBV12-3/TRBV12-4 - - CASSRDRPYGYTF TGTGCCAGCAGCCGCGACAGACCCTATGGCTACACCTTC
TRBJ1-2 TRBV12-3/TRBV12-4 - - CASSTTWTANYGYTF TGTGCCAGCAGTACAACGTGGACAGCTAACTATGGCTACACCTTC
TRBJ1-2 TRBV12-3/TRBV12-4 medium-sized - CASEAQGITNYGYTF TGTGCCAGCGAAGCACAGGGTATTACTAACTATGGCTACACCTTC
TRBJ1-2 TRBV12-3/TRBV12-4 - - CASSQSGTPTYGYTF TGTGCCAGCAGCCAGAGCGGGACACCTACTTATGGCTACACCTTC
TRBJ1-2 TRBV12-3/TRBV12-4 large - CASSLTGTNYGYTF TGTGCCAGCAGTTTAACGGGAACTAACTATGGCTACACCTTC
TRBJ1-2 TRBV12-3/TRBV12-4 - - CASSQVMGYTF TGTGCCAGCAGCCAGGTGATGGGCTACACCTTC
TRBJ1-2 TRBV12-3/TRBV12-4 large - CASRTDYGYTF TGTGCCAGCAGGACGGATTATGGCTACACCTTC
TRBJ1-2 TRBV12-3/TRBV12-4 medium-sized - CASKPSLGYGYTF TGTGCCAGCAAGCCCTCCCTAGGCTATGGCTACACCTTC
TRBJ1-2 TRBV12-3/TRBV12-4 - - CASRGNSYGYTF TGTGCCAGCAGGGGAAACAGCTATGGCTACACCTTC
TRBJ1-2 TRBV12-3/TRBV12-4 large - CASSPPRNYGYTF TGTGCCAGCAGTCCTCCACGAAACTATGGCTACACCTTC
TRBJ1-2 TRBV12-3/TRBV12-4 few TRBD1 CASSWDRGGYGYTF TGTGCCAGCAGTTGGGACAGGGGTGGCTATGGCTACACCTTC
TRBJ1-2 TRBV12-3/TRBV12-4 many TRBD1 CASSSRGTDGYTF TGTGCCAGCAGTTCGCGCGGGACAGATGGCTACACCTTC
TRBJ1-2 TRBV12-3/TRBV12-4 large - CASSTWGGPNYGYTF TGTGCCAGCAGTACCTGGGGTGGCCCTAACTATGGCTACACCTTC
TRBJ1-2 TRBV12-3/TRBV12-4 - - CASSLGYGYTF TGTGCCAGCAGTTTGGGGTATGGCTACACCTTC
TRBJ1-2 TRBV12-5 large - CASGLGYYGYTF TGTGCTAGTGGTTTGGGGTACTATGGCTACACCTTC
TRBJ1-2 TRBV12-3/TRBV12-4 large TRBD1 CASSDREHYGYTF TGTGCCAGCAGTGACAGGGAGCACTATGGCTACACCTTC
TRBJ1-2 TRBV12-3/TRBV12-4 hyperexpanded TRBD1 CASSPDRAYYGYTF TGTGCCAGCAGCCCGGACAGGGCTTACTATGGCTACACCTTC
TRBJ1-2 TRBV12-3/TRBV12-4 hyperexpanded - CASSQGIRGYTF TGTGCCAGCAGCCAGGGTATTCGGGGCTACACCTTC
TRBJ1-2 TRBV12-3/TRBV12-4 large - CASSFRAGLGTGYTF TGTGCCAGCAGTTTTAGGGCAGGGCTAGGTACTGGCTACACCTTC
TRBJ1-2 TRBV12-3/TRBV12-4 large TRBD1 CASTSARTGDGYTF TGTGCCAGCACCTCCGCCCGAACAGGGGATGGCTACACCTTC
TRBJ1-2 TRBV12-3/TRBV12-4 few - CASSFPNAYGYTF TGTGCCAGCAGTTTTCCTAACGCCTATGGCTACACCTTC
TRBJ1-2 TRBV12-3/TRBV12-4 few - CASSVRDRGYTF TGTGCCAGCAGTGTCCGGGACCGTGGCTACACCTTC
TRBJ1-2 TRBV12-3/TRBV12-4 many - CASSSPYGYTF TGTGCCAGCAGTTCTCCCTATGGCTACACCTTC
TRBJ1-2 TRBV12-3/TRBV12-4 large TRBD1 CASSPGQGYGYTF TGTGCCAGCAGTCCGGGACAGGGGTATGGCTACACCTTC
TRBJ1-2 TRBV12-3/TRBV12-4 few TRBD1 CASSSDRGYGYTF TGTGCCAGCAGTTCAGACAGGGGCTATGGCTACACCTTC
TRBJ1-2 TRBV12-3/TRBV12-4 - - CASSPERSGYTF TGTGCCAGCAGTCCGGAGAGGAGTGGCTACACCTTC
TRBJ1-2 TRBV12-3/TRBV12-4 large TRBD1 CASSRRDRVDYTF TGTGCCAGCAGTCGTCGGGACAGGGTCGACTACACCTTC
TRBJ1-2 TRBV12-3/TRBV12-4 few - CASSFAGYGYTF TGTGCCAGCAGTTTCGCGGGCTATGGCTACACCTTC
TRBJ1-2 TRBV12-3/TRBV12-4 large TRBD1 CASSRARGTGVGYTF TGTGCCAGCAGCCGCGCAAGAGGGACAGGGGTCGGCTACACCTTC
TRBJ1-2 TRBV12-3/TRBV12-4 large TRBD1 CASSLGQGYGYTF TGTGCCAGCAGTTTAGGACAGGGCTATGGCTACACCTTC
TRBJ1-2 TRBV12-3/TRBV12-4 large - CASSFPYAYGYTF TGTGCCAGCAGTTTTCCCTACGCCTATGGCTACACCTTC
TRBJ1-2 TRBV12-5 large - CASGLTWSYGYTF TGTGCTAGTGGTTTGACTTGGTCCTATGGCTACACCTTC
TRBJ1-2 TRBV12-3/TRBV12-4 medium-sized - CASSLRGRESATNYGYTF TGTGCCAGCAGTCTCAGAGGGCGAGAATCCGCAACTAACTATGGCTACACCTTC
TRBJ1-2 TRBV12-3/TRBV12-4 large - CASSLGPTPGYTF TGTGCCAGCAGTCTCGGGCCGACTCCTGGCTACACCTTC
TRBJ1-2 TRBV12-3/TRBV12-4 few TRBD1 CASSWTGTGVGYTF TGTGCCAGCAGTTGGACCGGGACAGGGGTCGGCTACACCTTC
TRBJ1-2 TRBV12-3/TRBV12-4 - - CASSALDRTYGYTF TGTGCCAGCAGTGCCCTCGACAGGACCTATGGCTACACCTTC
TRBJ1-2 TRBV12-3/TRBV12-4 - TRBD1 CASSFRDRAGYGYTF TGTGCCAGCAGTTTCCGGGACAGGGCTGGCTATGGCTACACCTTC
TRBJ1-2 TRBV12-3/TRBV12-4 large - CASSLAGYQLSGYTF TGTGCCAGCAGTTTAGCGGGTTATCAACTATCTGGCTACACCTTC
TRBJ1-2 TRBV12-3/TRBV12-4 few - CASGRQGSGYTF TGTGCCAGTGGGCGGCAGGGCAGTGGCTACACCTTC
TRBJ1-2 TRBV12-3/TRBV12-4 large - CASSPTAGHGYTF TGTGCCAGCAGTCCGACAGCCGGTCATGGCTACACCTTC
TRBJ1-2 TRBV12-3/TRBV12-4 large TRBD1 CASIPGDRGLSYGYTF TGTGCCAGCATACCAGGGGACAGGGGCCTTAGCTATGGCTACACCTTC
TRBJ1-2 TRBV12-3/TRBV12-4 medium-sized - CASSWRMSGYTF TGTGCCAGCAGTTGGAGGATGAGTGGCTACACCTTC
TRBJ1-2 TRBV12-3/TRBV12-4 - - CASSLRLYGYTF TGTGCCAGCAGTTTGAGGTTATATGGCTACACCTTC
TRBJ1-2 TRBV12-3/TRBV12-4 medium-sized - CASSPVEGSYGYTF TGTGCCAGCAGTCCAGTGGAGGGGTCCTATGGCTACACCTTC
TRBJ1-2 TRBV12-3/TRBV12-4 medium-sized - CASSPAYKSALSGYTF TGTGCCAGCAGTCCGGCCTATAAATCCGCCTTAAGTGGCTACACCTTC
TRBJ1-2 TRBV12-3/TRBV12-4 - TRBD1 CASSFGQGLGYTF TGTGCCAGCAGTTTCGGACAGGGGCTGGGCTACACCTTC
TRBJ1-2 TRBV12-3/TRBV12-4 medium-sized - CASSLGDGQVYGYTF TGTGCCAGCAGTTTAGGGGACGGACAAGTCTATGGCTACACCTTC
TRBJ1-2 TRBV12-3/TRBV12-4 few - CASSFGQTYGYTF TGTGCCAGCAGTTTCGGACAGACCTATGGCTACACCTTC
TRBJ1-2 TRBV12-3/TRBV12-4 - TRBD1 CASSPRDSYGYTF TGTGCCAGCAGTCCGCGGGACAGCTATGGCTACACCTTC